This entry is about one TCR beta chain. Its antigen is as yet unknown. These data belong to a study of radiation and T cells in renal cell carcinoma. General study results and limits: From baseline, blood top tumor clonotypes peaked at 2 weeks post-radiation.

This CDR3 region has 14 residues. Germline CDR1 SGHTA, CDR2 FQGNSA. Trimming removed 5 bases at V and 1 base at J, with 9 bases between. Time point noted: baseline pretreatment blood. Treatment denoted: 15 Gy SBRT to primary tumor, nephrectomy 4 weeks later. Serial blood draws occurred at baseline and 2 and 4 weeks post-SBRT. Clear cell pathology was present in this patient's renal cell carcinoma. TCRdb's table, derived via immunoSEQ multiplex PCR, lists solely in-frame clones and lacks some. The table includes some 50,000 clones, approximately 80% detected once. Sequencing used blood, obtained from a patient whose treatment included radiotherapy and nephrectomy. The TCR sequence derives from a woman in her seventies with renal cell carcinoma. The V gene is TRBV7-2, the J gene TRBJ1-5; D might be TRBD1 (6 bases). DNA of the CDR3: TGTGCCAGCAGCGGGACATCCAGCAATCAGCCCCAGCATTTT. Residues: CASSGTSSNQPQHF. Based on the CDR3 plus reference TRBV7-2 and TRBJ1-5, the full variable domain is GAGVSQSPSNKVTEKGKDVELRCDPISGHTALYWYRQSLGQGLEFLIYFQGNSAPDKSGLPSDRFSAERTGGSVSTLTIQRTQQEDSAVYLCASSGTSSNQPQHFGDGTRLSIL.